A selection of T cell receptor beta chains follows, all from one sample in a study of STAT5B mutations in CD4+ large granular lymphocyte leukemia. Generated by immunoSEQ multiplex PCR, the TCRdb table keeps only in-frame clones and is missing some. The table shows fewer than 45,000 clones, with around 81% occurring only once. Material for sequencing was CD4+ T cells from blood buffy coats. Receptors were obtained from a human donor in good health. Each CDR3 is given with its conserved first and last residue. D genes are given only for firm matches. Where a row states a size, it is once, few, many or the class of an expanded clone; other rows omit it.

abundance	d_gene	j_gene	len	v_gene	CDR3aa	CDR3nt
few	NA	TRBJ2-5	13	TRBV30	CAWSVRRAETQYF	TGTGCCTGGAGTGTAAGAAGGGCGGAGACCCAGTACTTC
NA	NA	TRBJ2-7	14	TRBV19	CASSTGDDWGEQYF	TGTGCCAGTAGTACAGGGGACGATTGGGGTGAGCAGTACTTC
NA	NA	TRBJ2-1	12	TRBV30	CAWSEGGGPQFF	TGTGCCTGGAGTGAGGGGGGAGGGCCTCAGTTCTTC
NA	NA	TRBJ2-7	15	TRBV19	CASSRSGTAPYEQYF	TGTGCCAGTAGTCGGTCGGGGACCGCGCCCTACGAGCAGTACTTC
NA	NA	TRBJ1-4	15	TRBV2	CASSLGAQTNEKLFF	TGTGCCAGCAGTTTGGGGGCTCAAACTAATGAAAAACTGTTTTTT
NA	NA	TRBJ2-2	12	TRBV6-6	CASRTHGGELFF	TGTGCCAGCAGAACACATGGCGGGGAGCTGTTTTTT
few	NA	TRBJ1-5	13	TRBV7-2	CASSPRVAGPQHF	TGTGCCAGCAGCCCCCGGGTCGCAGGGCCCCAGCATTTT
NA	TRBD1	TRBJ1-4	15	TRBV11-2	CASSILTGYSEKLFF	TGTGCCAGCAGCATACTGACAGGGTATAGTGAAAAACTGTTTTTT
NA	TRBD1	TRBJ1-2	14	TRBV6-6	CASSREGAADGYTF	TGTGCCAGCAGCCGCGAGGGGGCTGCCGATGGCTACACCTTC
NA	NA	TRBJ1-5	12	TRBV6-1	CASSEDFFREAF	TGTGCCAGCAGCGAGGATTTTTTTAGGGAAGCATTT
NA	NA	TRBJ2-1	15	TRBV4-3	CASSQALPAYNEQFF	TGCGCCAGCAGCCAAGCCCTGCCTGCCTACAATGAGCAGTTCTTC
few	TRBD1	TRBJ1-6	16	TRBV2	CASSGTGLGYNSPLHF	TGTGCCAGCTCCGGGACAGGGTTAGGGTATAATTCACCCCTCCACTTT
NA	TRBD2	TRBJ2-2	15	TRBV27	CASSWGLGNTGELFF	TGTGCCAGCAGTTGGGGACTAGGGAACACCGGGGAGCTGTTTTTT
NA	TRBD2	TRBJ2-5	15	TRBV10-3	CAISWTSGNGETQYF	TGTGCCATCAGTTGGACTAGCGGGAATGGGGAGACCCAGTACTTC
NA	NA	TRBJ2-1	15	TRBV11-3	CASSLGTPSYNEQFF	TGTGCCAGCAGCTTAGGGACTCCCTCCTACAATGAGCAGTTCTTC
NA	TRBD2	TRBJ2-7	13	TRBV11-2	CASSLEKGLTGHF	TGTGCCAGCAGCTTAGAAAAGGGACTAACGGGCCACTTC
NA	TRBD2	TRBJ2-7	16	TRBV15	CATSRDLAGVPSEQYF	TGTGCCACCAGCAGAGATCTTGCGGGAGTTCCGTCCGAGCAGTACTTC
NA	NA	TRBJ1-2	15	TRBV21-1	CASSKAVGYDYGYTF	TGTGCCAGCAGCAAAGCGGTAGGGTATGACTATGGCTACACCTTC
NA	NA	TRBJ1-1	14	TRBV18	CASSPQGVNTEAFF	TGTGCCAGCTCACCACAGGGGGTAAACACTGAAGCTTTCTTT
NA	NA	TRBJ2-3	15	TRBV9	CASSVEGTRTDTQYF	TGTGCCAGCAGCGTAGAGGGAACTCGCACAGATACGCAGTATTTT
NA	TRBD1	TRBJ2-5	16	TRBV25-1	CASCASPGQGQETQYF	TGTGCCAGCTGTGCTAGTCCGGGACAGGGGCAAGAGACCCAGTACTTC
NA	NA	TRBJ1-2	14	TRBV2	CASSEGGGGYGYTF	TGTGCCAGCAGTGAGGGGGGGGGCGGCTATGGCTACACCTTC
NA	NA	TRBJ2-3	15	TRBV4-2	CASSREVSGPDTQYF	TGTGCCAGCAGCCGGGAGGTCTCAGGGCCAGATACGCAGTATTTT